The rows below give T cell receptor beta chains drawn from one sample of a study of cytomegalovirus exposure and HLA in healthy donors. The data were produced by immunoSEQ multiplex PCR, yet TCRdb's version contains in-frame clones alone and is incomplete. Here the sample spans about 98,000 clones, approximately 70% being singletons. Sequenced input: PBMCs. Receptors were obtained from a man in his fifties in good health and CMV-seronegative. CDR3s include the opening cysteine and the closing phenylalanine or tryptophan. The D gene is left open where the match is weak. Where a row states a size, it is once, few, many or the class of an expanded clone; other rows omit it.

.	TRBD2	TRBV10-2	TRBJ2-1	TGCGCCAGCAGTCCATCTAGCGGGGGCTACAATGAGCAGTTCTTC	CASSPSSGGYNEQFF
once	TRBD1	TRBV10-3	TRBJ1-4	TGTGCCATCAGTGAGTCGGGGACAGTTAATGAAAAACTGTTTTTT	CAISESGTVNEKLFF
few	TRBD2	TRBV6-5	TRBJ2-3	TGTGCCAGCAGTTCCCTAGCGGGAGGAGGCACAGATACGCAGTATTTT	CASSSLAGGGTDTQYF
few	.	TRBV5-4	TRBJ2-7	TGTGCCAGCAGCCAGGACCGGGGGAGCTCCTACGAGCAGTACTTC	CASSQDRGSSYEQYF
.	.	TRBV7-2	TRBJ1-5	TGTGCCAGCAGCTTACGACAGCTTAGCAATCAGCCCCAGCATTTT	CASSLRQLSNQPQHF
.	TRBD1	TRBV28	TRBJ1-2	TGTGCCAGCACCGAGGGGACAGTTCCCGATGGCTACACCTTC	CASTEGTVPDGYTF
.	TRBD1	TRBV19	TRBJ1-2	TGTGCCAGTAGTGAATTCGGGACAGGGGGCTATGGCTACACCTTC	CASSEFGTGGYGYTF
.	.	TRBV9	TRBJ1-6	TGTGCCAGCAGCGTAGTGGGGCAGACGGGTTCACCCCTCCACTTT	CASSVVGQTGSPLHF
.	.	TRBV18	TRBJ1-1	TGTGCCAGCTCACCGGACACGAACACTGAAGCTTTCTTT	CASSPDTNTEAFF
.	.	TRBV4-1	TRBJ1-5	TGCGCCAGCAGCCAAGTTATAGGGAGTTATCAGCCCCAGCATTTT	CASSQVIGSYQPQHF
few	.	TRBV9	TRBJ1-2	TGTGCCAGCAGCGGTTCGGGAACGACTAACTATGGCTACACCTTC	CASSGSGTTNYGYTF
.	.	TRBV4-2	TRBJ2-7	TGTGCCAGCAGCCAACGAGGGCCCGCCTACGAGCAGTACTTC	CASSQRGPAYEQYF
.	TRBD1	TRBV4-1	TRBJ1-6	TGCGCCAGCAGCCAAGGGGACAGGGGTTATTCACCCCTCCACTTT	CASSQGDRGYSPLHF
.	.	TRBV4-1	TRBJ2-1	TGCGCCAGCAGCCAACCGACAGCCTACAATGAGCAGTTCTTC	CASSQPTAYNEQFF
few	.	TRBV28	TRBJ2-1	TGTGCCAGCAACGGAGACGCTAAAACGAGTGAGCAGTTCTTC	CASNGDAKTSEQFF
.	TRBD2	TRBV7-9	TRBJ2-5	TGTTCCGGACTAAGCGGGGACCAAGAGACCCAGTACTTC	CSGLSGDQETQYF
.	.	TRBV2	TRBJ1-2	TGTGCCAGCAGCACAGCTAACTATGGCTACACCTTC	CASSTANYGYTF
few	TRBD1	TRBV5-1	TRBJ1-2	TGCGCCAGCAGCACCGAGACAGGGAGCCACCGGGGCTACACCTTC	CASSTETGSHRGYTF
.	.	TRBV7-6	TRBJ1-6	TGTGCCAGCAGCTTACGAGGGAACTCCTATAATTCACCCCTCCACTTT	CASSLRGNSYNSPLHF
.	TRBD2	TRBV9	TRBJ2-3	TGTGCCAGCAGCGCGAGACTAGCGGGGAGCACAGATACGCAGTATTTT	CASSARLAGSTDTQYF
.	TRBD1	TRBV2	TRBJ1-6	TGTGCCAGCAGTGACATTGATCGACAGGGGCTGGATTCACCCCTCCACTTT	CASSDIDRQGLDSPLHF
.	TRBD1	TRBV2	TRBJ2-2	TGTGCCAGCAGGGGGACAGGGAGGCTCACCGGGGAGCTGTTTTTT	CASRGTGRLTGELFF
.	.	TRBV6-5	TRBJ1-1	TGTGCCAGCAGTTACGAGGGGGGGGGTCACACTGAAGCTTTCTTT	CASSYEGGGHTEAFF
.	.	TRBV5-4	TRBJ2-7	TGTGCCAGCAGCCATAAGGGGGAAGCCTACGAGCAGTACTTC	CASSHKGEAYEQYF
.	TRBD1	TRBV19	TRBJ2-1	TGTGCCAGTACTTTACAGGGGGCGCCCTACAATGAGCAGTTCTTC	CASTLQGAPYNEQFF
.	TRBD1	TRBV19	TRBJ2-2	TGTGCCAGTAGCCCGACAGGGAAGGGCACCGGGGAGCTGTTTTTT	CASSPTGKGTGELFF
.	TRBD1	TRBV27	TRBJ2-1	TGTGCCAGCAGTACACGAAGGACAGGGGCGGCTGAGCAGTTCTTC	CASSTRRTGAAEQFF
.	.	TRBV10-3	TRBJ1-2	TGTGCCATCAGTGAGTCAAGGGGAAGGGTGGCTTATGGCTACACCTTC	CAISESRGRVAYGYTF
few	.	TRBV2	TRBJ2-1	TGTGCCAGCAGTGAAGGCTTAGCGGAAGGAAGGAATGAGCAGTTCTTC	CASSEGLAEGRNEQFF
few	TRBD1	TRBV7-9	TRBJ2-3	TGTGCCAGCAGCGCGGACAGGGCGGTAGATACGCAGTATTTT	CASSADRAVDTQYF
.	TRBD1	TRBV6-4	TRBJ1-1	TGTGCCAGCAGTGAACTGACAGGGACCAACACTGAAGCTTTCTTT	CASSELTGTNTEAFF
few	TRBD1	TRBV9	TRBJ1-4	TGTGCCAGCACCTCCGGGACAGCGAATGAAAAACTGTTTTTT	CASTSGTANEKLFF
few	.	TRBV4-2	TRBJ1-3	TGTGCCAGCAGCCAAATTCAGGGGCTTTTCGGAAACACCATATATTTT	CASSQIQGLFGNTIYF
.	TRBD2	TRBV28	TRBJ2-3	TGTGCCAGCAGTTTCCCAGGACTAGCGGGAGGTGGGGATACGCAGTATTTT	CASSFPGLAGGGDTQYF
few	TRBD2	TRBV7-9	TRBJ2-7	TGTGCCAGCACCTCTGGGGAGCGGGGGTCCCGTGAGTACTACGAGCAGTACTTC	CASTSGERGSREYYEQYF